This T cell receptor beta chain came from a study of OX40 agonist ivuxolimab in advanced cancers. Findings and limits, study-wide: At 0.1-3.0 mg/kg, partial responders had clonal expansion among the lowest observed.

For this clone: Its antigen is unidentified.

Profiled with immunoSEQ multiplex PCR; TCRdb holds only in-frame clones, not every one. The data show 55,000 to 80,000 clones, 70% to 90% seen once. The sequence derives from an adult with an advanced solid tumor such as melanoma, head and neck, liver or kidney cancer. Source: CD4+ or CD8+ T cells sorted from blood, taken in a trial of the OX40 agonist ivuxolimab.

CDR3: CASSLAGQGPLSYEQYF. The DNA for the CDR3 is TGTGCCAGCAGTTTAGCGGGACAGGGCCCCCTTTCCTACGAGCAGTACTTC. This sequence joins TRBV28 and TRBJ2-7; 9 bases fit TRBD1. Germline trimming cut 2 bases from V and 1 base from J; bases unmatched to any gene: 9. This CDR3 is built from 17 residues. The germline V gene has CDR1 MDHEN and CDR2 SYDVKM.